The next 26 T cell receptor beta chains were all read from a single sample in a study of blood T cell repertoires in COVID-19. Here immunoSEQ multiplex PCR was the method, and the copy in TCRdb shows in-frame clones only, minus some. The sample yields about 340,000 clones, about 83% seen once. Sequenced: peripheral blood. These TCRs come from a man aged 25 to 40 with active or convalescent COVID-19.

The gene calls are TRBV7-2 and TRBJ1-2, with D possibly TRBD1 on 5 matching bases. The CDR3 is 15 amino acids. Looked up from germline, CDR1 is SGHTA and CDR2 is FQGNSA. Trimming stripped 4 bases from V and 4 bases from J, with 16 bases between. The CDR3 sequence: CASSSNPGETYGYTF. CDR3 bases: TGTGCCAGCAGCTCGAACCCGGGGGAAACCTATGGCTACACCTTC.

V usage is TRBV7-2 and J usage is TRBJ2-7; 12 nucleotides align to TRBD1. The CDR3 is made up of 16 amino acids. The V gene's germline CDR1 is SGHTA and CDR2 FQGNSA. J lost 5 bases, V lost 5 bases, and 10 bases had no gene match. CDR3 loop: CASSLRSGQGAHEQYF. The CDR3 DNA reads TGTGCCAGCAGCCTGCGTTCGGGACAGGGGGCCCACGAGCAGTACTTC.

The rearrangement links TRBV11-3 to TRBJ2-1; the D gene is possibly TRBD2 (5 bases). Trimming took off 1 base at V and 0 bases at J, with 7 bases between the two ends. The CDR3 loop spans 15 amino acids. Germline CDR1 reads SGHNT; CDR2 reads YENEEA. CDR3 DNA sequence: TGTGCCAGCAGCTTAGGAGGGCTCTCCTACAATGAGCAGTTCTTC. Protein: CASSLGGLSYNEQFF.

V gene TRBV4-1 combines with J gene TRBJ1-2; 7 positions match TRBD1. V was clipped by 1 base and J by 7 bases; unmatched bases: 12. There are 16 residues in the CDR3. The germline V gene has CDR1 MGHRA and CDR2 YSYEKL. This chain's CDR3 is CASSQVSLTGRSGYTF. As DNA, the CDR3 is TGCGCCAGCAGCCAAGTGTCTTTGACAGGGAGATCTGGCTACACCTTC.

The chain employs TRBV6-5 and TRBJ2-1; a possible D gene is TRBD2 (6 bases). V lost 3 bases, J lost 6 bases, and 15 bases lay in between. CDR1 and CDR2 from the germline V gene are MNHEY and SVGAGI. The CDR3 sequence is 15 residues long. The CDR3 region is CASSYGSGGPNEQFF. Here the CDR3 DNA reads TGTGCCAGCAGTTATGGTAGCGGAGGCCCCAATGAGCAGTTCTTC.

This clone has a count of ten or more. The chain has TRBV27 and TRBJ1-5; 7 bases align to TRBD1. Unmatched junction bases numbered 7, after V lost 7 bases and J lost 4 bases. CDR1 and CDR2 (germline): MNHEY, SMNVEV (reference sequence). The CDR3 is 14 residues long. Written as DNA, the CDR3 is TGTGCCAGCAACCCCCGGGACAGTAATCAGCCCCAGCATTTT. This gives the protein CASNPRDSNQPQHF.

This chain connects TRBV5-1 to TRBJ1-3; TRBD1 matches at 7 bases. The J segment lost 7 bases and the V segment lost 4 bases, leaving 5 bases of the junction unmatched. The CDR3 has 13 amino acids. Germline values: CDR1 SGHRS, CDR2 YFSETQ. The CDR3 region is CASSTGTANTIYF. The CDR3 bases are TGCGCCAGCAGCACCGGGACAGCTAACACCATATATTTT.

This clone has just a few counts. V gene TRBV5-3 combines with J gene TRBJ2-1, with 9 bases matching TRBD2. Being an ORF, TRBV5-3 has a function that is uncertain. The junction had 5 bases not matched to a gene; V was cut back by 5 bases and J by 8 bases. The CDR3 length is 13 residues. The CDR3 loop is CARSTGLADEQFF. The CDR3 DNA reads as TGTGCCAGAAGTACGGGACTAGCCGATGAGCAGTTCTTC.

The sample holds a few counts of this clone. This chain connects TRBV6-5 to TRBJ1-6, with D possibly being TRBD1 (6 bases). The V end lost 5 bases, the J end lost 2 bases, and 10 bases lay between the germline ends. The CDR3 has 15 residues. Germline lookup yields CDR1 MNHEY and CDR2 SVGAGI. The CDR3 reads CASSTQGTYNSPLHF. In DNA, the CDR3 is TGTGCCAGCAGTACACAGGGCACCTATAATTCACCCCTCCACTTT.

In this sample, this clone turned up a few times. The J gene is TRBJ2-7, the V gene TRBV6-6, with a possible D match to TRBD1 (6 bases). The V and J ends lost 5 bases and 7 bases respectively, with 12 bases between them. Germline V gene data show CDR1 as MNHNY and CDR2 as SVGAGI (reference sequence). The CDR3 loop spans 12 amino acids. Here the CDR3 DNA reads TGTGCCAGCAGTCAACAGGGATGGGAGCAGTACTTC. It yields the protein CASSQQGWEQYF.

This clone appeared once. CDR3 residues: CASSVGAYYEQYF. In DNA, the CDR3 is TGTGCCAGCAGCGTAGGGGCTTACTACGAGCAGTACTTC. The chain employs TRBV9 and TRBJ2-7, with D unresolved. V was trimmed by 0 bases and J by 3 bases, leaving 7 bases between them. The CDR3 spans 13 residues. Germline assignment: CDR1 SGDLS and CDR2 YYNGEE.

The chain carries TRBV21-1 and TRBJ2-1; the D call of TRBD2 is as the table states it, not checked on the DNA. TRBV21-1 is listed as a pseudogene. This CDR3 contains 19 residues. CDR3 sequence reads: CAVDQGGLAGGPIHNEQFF. CDR3 sequence (DNA): TGTGCCGTAGATCAGGGGGGTCTAGCGGGAGGGCCCATCCACAATGAGCAGTTCTTC.

The sample holds one count of this clone. The chain is built from TRBV7-2 and TRBJ2-5; 8 bases match TRBD2. The V gene's germline CDR1 is SGHTA and CDR2 FQGNSA. This CDR3 spans 15 amino acids. J was trimmed by 5 bases and V by 2 bases; bases with no gene match: 7. In DNA, the CDR3 is TGTGCCAGCAGCTTAAACGCGGGGGGTGGTGAGACCCAGTACTTC. Residues: CASSLNAGGGETQYF.

The chain recombines TRBV11-2 with TRBJ2-6; D is perhaps TRBD1 (6 bases). Trimming removed 3 bases at V and 4 bases at J, with 10 bases between. Per the germline V gene, CDR1 is SGHAT and CDR2 is FQNNGV. CDR3 size: 15 residues. The CDR3 coding sequence is TGTGCCAGCAGCTTCAGGGGAGCCGGGGCCAACGTCCTGACTTTC. It codes for CASSFRGAGANVLTF.

The chain joins TRBV13 to TRBJ2-5; TRBD1 matches at 7 bases. V was clipped by 4 bases and J by 2 bases; unmatched bases: 7. Per germline, CDR1 PRHDT and CDR2 FYEKMQ (reference sequence). The CDR3 has 15 residues. CDR3 bases: TGTGCCAGCAGCTACGGGACAGATGGACAAGAGACCCAGTACTTC. This sequence encodes CASSYGTDGQETQYF.

The genes are TRBV11-1 and TRBJ1-1, with 7 bases aligning to TRBD1. The J segment lost 8 bases and the V segment lost 3 bases, leaving 12 bases of the junction unmatched. The CDR3 is made up of 15 amino acids. From germline, CDR1 is SGHAT and CDR2 FQDESV (reference sequence). CDR3 DNA: TGTGCCAGCAGCTTCCTCGCCGACAGGGAGGTAGAAGCTTTCTTT. Amino acids: CASSFLADREVEAFF.

V usage is TRBV5-4 and J usage is TRBJ2-5, with a weak D call TRBD1 (6 bases). Trimming shortened V by 9 bases and J by 1 base, and 13 bases separated the two germline ends. The CDR3 is made up of 13 amino acids. The germline CDR1 and CDR2 sequences are SGHNT and YYREEE (reference sequence). In DNA, the CDR3 is TGTGCCAACAGGGTAGGGGGCCAAGAGACCCAGTACTTC. As protein: CANRVGGQETQYF.

The chain uses TRBV11-3 and TRBJ2-2; possible D gene TRBD1, 6 bases. CDR1 is SGHNT and CDR2 is YENEEA in the germline V gene. Trimming stripped 2 bases from V and 1 base from J, with 8 bases between. The CDR3 contains 15 residues. CDR3 sequence (DNA): TGTGCCAGCAGCTTATTGACAGGGAACACCGGGGAGCTGTTTTTT. Its protein is CASSLLTGNTGELFF.

This chain uses TRBV5-8 with TRBJ1-5, with 7 bases identical to TRBD1. Germline lookup yields CDR1 SGHTS and CDR2 YDEGEE. This CDR3 is built from 14 residues. The V and J ends lost 4 bases and 6 bases, in that order; junction bases with no gene match: 7. CDR3 sequence reads: CASSITGDGQPQHF. CDR3 coding DNA: TGTGCCAGCAGCATAACAGGGGACGGTCAGCCCCAGCATTTT.

The rearrangement uses TRBV7-3 and TRBJ2-5; the match to TRBD1 covers 9 bases. The CDR3 is made up of 16 amino acids. Germline V gene sequence: CDR1 SGHTA, CDR2 FQGTGA. J lost 4 bases, V lost 5 bases, and 11 bases had no gene match. CDR3 sequence (DNA): TGTGCCAGCAGCGCTTTGGGACAGGGTGTCGGAGAGACCCAGTACTTC. The encoded protein is CASSALGQGVGETQYF.

V gene TRBV3-1 (or the pseudogene TRBV3-2) combines with J gene TRBJ2-7, with 7 bases fitting TRBD1. Unmatched junction bases numbered 3, after V lost 5 bases and J lost 5 bases. CDR1 LGHDT and CDR2 YNNKEL come from the germline V gene (reference sequence). The CDR3 sequence is 12 residues long. As DNA, the CDR3 is TGTGCCAGCAGCTACGGGACAGACGAGCAGTACTTC. Its protein is CASSYGTDEQYF.

This chain links TRBV5-1 with TRBJ1-1; D gene unclear. V was shortened by 2 bases and J by 4 bases, with 6 bases between the two germline ends. Germline values: CDR1 SGHRS, CDR2 YFSETQ. CDR3 length: 12 residues. CDR3 residues: CASSFTGTEAFF. The CDR3 bases are TGCGCCAGCAGCTTCACTGGCACTGAAGCTTTCTTT.

The genes are TRBV29-1 and TRBJ1-1; 7 positions match TRBD1. V was clipped by 1 base and J by 4 bases; unmatched bases: 9. The CDR3 totals 15 residues. The germline V gene has CDR1 SQVTM and CDR2 ANQGSEA. CDR3 region: CSVEGRDSGSTEAFF. CDR3 nucleotide sequence: TGCAGCGTTGAAGGCCGGGACAGTGGTAGCACTGAAGCTTTCTTT.

The chain links TRBV5-6 to TRBJ2-2; 10 nucleotides agree with TRBD2. Losses at the gene ends were 0 bases for V and 10 bases for J; bases not matched to a gene: 6. The CDR3 sequence is 15 residues long. The germline gives CDR1 SGHDT, CDR2 YYEEEE. The CDR3 region has the DNA TGTGCCAGCAGCTTGGGGACTAGCGGAGATGTGGAGCTGTTTTTT. Protein: CASSLGTSGDVELFF.

The J gene is TRBJ2-2, the V gene TRBV5-8; TRBD2 agrees at 8 bases. The CDR3 loop spans 17 amino acids. The germline gives CDR1 SGHTS, CDR2 YDEGEE. J lost 1 base, V lost 5 bases, and 10 bases had no gene match. CDR3 bases: TGTGCCAGCAGTCTCCCACGGGAGGGAAAGAACACCGGGGAGCTGTTTTTT. Translated, it gives CASSLPREGKNTGELFF.

The rearrangement joins TRBV28 to TRBJ2-2, with 8 bases lining up with TRBD1. With 5 bases clipped from V and 5 bases from J, the junction kept 10 bases outside the gene matches. CDR1 and CDR2 (germline): MDHEN, SYDVKM. The CDR3 contains 16 residues. The CDR3 protein is CASSIWTGSVTGELFF. CDR3 sequence (DNA): TGTGCCAGCAGTATCTGGACAGGGTCTGTGACCGGGGAGCTGTTTTTT.